This TCR beta chain stems from a study of cytomegalovirus exposure and HLA in healthy donors listed by TCRdb under 2017. At the level of the whole study: An earlier analysis of roughly 630 of the donors reported 250 to 350 Gb of sequence data and 117 million unique TCR beta sequences from some 180 million T cells. Roughly 300 gigabases of sequencing data and some 85 million unique TCR sequences were included in an early release covering under 650 HLA-typed donors. The genetic ancestry cluster associated with self-reported Caucasian donors included over 80% of the 300 to 450 genotyped donors. The study aimed to test whether signatures of past pathogen exposure could be identified by cataloging public T cell receptors. The T cell repertoires of around 670 subjects were profiled by immunosequencing and related to cytomegalovirus serostatus. In addition to the first cohort of 650 to 750 subjects, a separate validation cohort of 130 or so different subjects was used. To predict cytomegalovirus infection status, the study combined high-throughput TCR immunosequencing, statistical association of individual TCRs with disease status, and machine learning. To study patterns of TCR occurrence, a later analysis re-analyzed previously published TCR beta repertoires from several hundred donors and added high-resolution HLA genotyping. The later analysis used no new phenotypic data to find candidate immune exposures, relying instead on TCR beta sequences and their occurrence across donors. An earlier analysis of fewer than 700 of the donors applied high-throughput TCR beta sequencing to assess whether each TCR beta V gene segment acted as functional or pseudogenic. Donor age, sex, ethnicity and CMV serostatus were compiled alongside the repertoire data. A later genetic analysis used genome-wide SNP genotypes for about 65% of the 666 donors, treating that subset as a discovery cohort. Every repertoire in the discovery cohort had been generated on one and the same sequencing platform. HLA typing included class I and class II loci at four-digit resolution. Typing coverage differed by locus: A, B, C, DRB1 and DQB1 were typed in about 620-640 donors, DQA1 in about 560, DPA1 in nearly 610, and DPB1 in 450 to 480. Because of strong linkage in the cohort, roughly 5 DR-DQ haplotypes were treated as single units for association and clustering. On average, around 200,000 unique TCR beta nucleotide sequences were sequenced per donor among more than 350 genotyped donors of the cohort, with roughly 18% of those sequences being non-productive.

The cohort comprised fewer than 750 healthy bone marrow donors. Cohort members were all nominally healthy when sampled, although unrecorded immune exposures were likely present. The donor was CMV seronegative and belonged to the group of 320 or so seronegative cohort members. Each donor provided a peripheral blood sample, and peripheral blood mononuclear cells were used for TCR beta sequencing. The Qiagen DNeasy Blood Extraction Kit was used to extract genomic DNA from the blood cell samples. Concerning this clone itself: Its target antigen remains unknown. Base-call qualities are not available, and no considerably larger clone is one nucleotide away.

General findings and caveats noted by the study authors: The classifier was reported to diagnose cytomegalovirus status with high specificity and sensitivity in both the original and validation cohorts. A later analysis found that TCR association rates varied across HLA loci, with DRB1 alleles showing the most associated TCRs and HLA-C alleles the fewest. Across donors, most TCR sequences were observed very rarely, whereas some public TCRs were present in many individuals. Because HLA typing was unavailable for some donors at each locus, only the typed subset was used in association tests. The sequencing pipeline was judged likely to have produced a cluster of highly shared sequence variants as a technical artifact. A further reported finding was that TCR beta sequences accurately predicted the HLA-A and HLA-B alleles for most subjects in the first cohort. In vitro tests confirmed that a few of the cytomegalovirus-associated TCR beta chains recognize cytomegalovirus antigens. Compared with equally common non-associated chains, HLA-associated TCR beta chains in a later analysis were more clonally expanded and had lower generation probabilities. For the cohort, immune exposure information was limited to CMV serostatus. In a later analysis, most CMV-associated TCR beta chains were found to appear HLA-restricted, with HLA associations seemingly driven largely by CMV exposure. According to a later analysis, parvovirus B19, influenza, CMV and Epstein-Barr virus appeared linked to several top co-occurrence clusters. This cohort had only TCR beta chains sequenced, and the lack of alpha or paired-chain data limited which features could be detected. Roughly uniform sequencing depth across donors was assumed in presence/absence analyses, although this assumption may not hold. A later genetic analysis associated a missense DCLRE1C variant with V-gene and J-gene trimming of TCR beta chains, and an independent cohort replicated the association. Because the 87-base-pair reads could not distinguish some IMGT-functional V segments, including TRBV6-2 and TRBV6-3, those segments were excluded. The study listed 150 to 200 TCR beta chains as associated with cytomegalovirus. Linkage disequilibrium might explain the correlated functional status among segregating V segments, but an unknown experimental factor could not be ruled out. In an earlier analysis of more than 450 of the donors, most TCR beta V segments were observed in productive rearrangements about 90% or about 30% of the time, broadly matching IMGT annotations. About 15 rarely observed V segments, including chromosome 9 orphons, were excluded from the earlier analysis of approximately 500 of the donors because counts were too low. The authors suggested that the approach could potentially be extended to other disease states and immunological phenotypes. In a later genetic analysis, fewer N-insertions in productive TCRs were reported among donors in an Asian-associated ancestry cluster than the roughly 710-donor mean. At a false discovery rate of 0.05, a later analysis linked under 20,000 TCR beta sequences to specific HLA alleles. When HLA alleles, especially DR and DQ, strongly co-occurred, attributing TCR associations to individual alleles was difficult.

The junction shows trimming of 6 bases on V and 3 bases on J, and the gene matches do not reach 9 bases of it. There are 16 amino acids in the CDR3, from cysteine to phenylalanine inclusive. Only CDR3 DNA is held: 48 bases, read in frame from base 1. CDR1 and CDR2, looked up from the germline V gene, are SNHLY and FYNNEI. Libraries were prepared through the immunoSEQ multiplex PCR assay. For the multiplex PCR, a mixture combining 60 forward primers for TCR Vbeta segments and 13 reverse primers for TCR Jbeta segments was used. A multiplex PCR assay on genomic DNA amplified the CDR3 region of rearranged TCR beta genes. The Illumina HiSeq System was used to sequence the amplified TCR beta libraries as 87-base-pair reads. On the authors' methods: Across the 700 or so repertoires, a later analysis counted 60 million to 90 million unique TCR beta chains, 9 million to 14 million of which were shared by at least two donors. A nearest-neighbor algorithm error-corrected the raw reads and collapsed the reads into unique sequences, merging closely related sequences to remove PCR and sequencing errors. Alignment of CDR3 sequences to IMGT reference sequences was used to assign V, D and J gene segments. For a sequence to be retained, a match of at least six nucleotides to both a V gene segment and a J gene segment was required. A rearrangement counted as productive if the CDR3 had no stop codons and remained in frame with V and J, and every other rearrangement counted as non-productive. CDR3 was defined according to IMGT convention as the region running from the second conserved V-encoded cysteine to the conserved J-encoded phenylalanine. Sequences without an unambiguous match to a single V gene segment were excluded from the earlier analysis of 500 to 700 of the donors. In an earlier analysis of approximately 500 of the donors, a V segment was called functional when productive rearrangements were above 56.7%, and segregating when the standard deviation between donors exceeded 5%. A statistical classification framework was developed to diagnose cytomegalovirus status using the catalog of TCR beta chain sequences. In a later analysis, TCR nucleotide sequences were compared against IMGT/GENE-DB human TR gene sequences so that V and J genes could be assigned. Using the TCRdist pipeline, a later analysis assigned CDR3 sequences along with most-parsimonious VDJ recombination scenarios. In a later analysis, every TCR beta chain was defined by the combination of its CDR3 amino acid sequence and its V-gene family, and reads without a unique V-gene family were dropped. A later analysis removed several hundred highly shared, low-generation-probability nucleotide sequences to deal with suspected cross-contamination and a sequencing artifact. A later analysis calculated a clonal expansion index for each public chain from normalized within-repertoire ranks of inferred template counts. Generation probabilities in a later analysis came from a VDJ recombination model fitted to out-of-frame rearrangements, and those results were checked against IGoR. A later analysis scored TCR-TCR, TCR-HLA and TCR-CMV co-occurrence with hypergeometric tests, applying a repertoire-size bias correction to TCR pairs. A later analysis estimated false discovery rates by permuting HLA or CMV assignments 20 times. In a later analysis, co-occurring TCRs were grouped using DBSCAN, with TCRdist sequence similarity added in when clustering inside HLA-allele-positive subsets. Co-occurrence clustering excluded repertoires with fewer than 30,000 or more than 120,000 public chains, plus five with anomalous nucleotide sharing. TCRdb holds this immuneACCESS table with in-frame rearrangements only. Some clones are missing; in checked studies, unresolved V genes explain under half, and the rest has no known cause. V and J calls and clone size are given by that table; D and trimming were obtained from the DNA. The sample table lists around 200,000 clones, about four fifths of them with a count of one. In total, the top ten clones hold 2.9% of the sample.

Sequencing was carried out using PBMCs. The chain joins TRBV2 to TRBJ2-5, and 11 junction bases match TRBD2. The TCR sequence derives from a male donor in good health and CMV-seronegative. CDR3 region: CASRPLGLAAEETQYF. DNA sequence: TGTGCCAGCAGACCTTTGGGACTAGCGGCGGAAGAGACCCAGTACTTC.